The 5 T cell receptor beta chains below were found in one sample sequenced in a study of T-cell reconstitution after alpha-beta-depleted transplantation in children. TCRbeta library preparation incorporated unique molecular identifiers. TCRdb reprocessed the PCR reads with MiXCR, giving one entry per CDR3 protein. This sample has 700,000 or so distinct CDR3 sequences, with over 10% found just once. The source material was PBMCs, sampled before TCRalphabeta/CD19-depleted stem cell transplant. The origin of the receptors is a girl aged 2 to 9 with congenital amegakaryocytic thrombocytopenia, due to receive a stem cell transplant.

This clonotype was counted ten times or more. The V call is TRBV28, the J call TRBJ2-3; a possible D gene is TRBD2 (6 bases). V lost 7 bases, J lost 10 bases, and 18 bases lay in between. Germline V gene lookup returns CDR1 MDHEN and CDR2 SYDVKM. The CDR3 is 13 amino acids. CDR3 in DNA: TGTGCCAGCACCACTAACTCCGGCGGGGCGCAGTATTTT. Translation: CASTTNSGGAQYF.

This clonotype was counted ten times or more. The rearrangement uses TRBV20-1 and TRBJ2-1, with 13 bases aligning to TRBD2. The CDR3 has 17 residues. Germline V CDR1 and CDR2: DFQATT, SNEGSKA (reference sequence). The junction had 7 bases not matched to a gene; V was cut back by 4 bases and J by 1 base. CDR3 loop: CSATPGLAGPSYNEQFF. The CDR3 bases are TGCAGTGCTACCCCGGGACTAGCGGGACCTTCCTACAATGAGCAGTTCTTC.

This clonotype was recorded at least ten times. J is TRBJ1-1 and V is TRBV20-1; tentative D call: TRBD1 (6 bases). Germline V gene lookup returns CDR1 DFQATT and CDR2 SNEGSKA (reference sequence). Trimming shortened V by 1 base and J by 1 base, and 28 bases separated the two germline ends. This CDR3 is 20 amino acids long. This CDR3 is CSARALRGHPSTVTNTEAFF. The CDR3 DNA reads TGCAGTGCTAGAGCCCTCCGGGGACACCCCTCCACAGTCACGAACACTGAAGCTTTCTTT.

This clonotype was recorded a few times. The chain carries TRBV20-1 and TRBJ2-1; 11 positions match TRBD2. CDR3 length: 15 residues. Germline loops: CDR1 DFQATT, CDR2 SNEGSKA (reference sequence). With 3 bases clipped from V and 4 bases from J, the junction kept 5 bases outside the gene matches. The CDR3 nucleotides are TGCAGTGCTAGCCCACTAGCGGGAGCGTACAATGAGCAGTTCTTC. It is translated as CSASPLAGAYNEQFF.

The chain links TRBV12-3 or TRBV12-4 to TRBJ2-3; the match to TRBD1 covers 7 bases. Trimming at V came to 6 bases and at J to 6 bases, leaving 9 bases not matched to a gene. This CDR3 has 14 amino acids. The CDR3 is CASSRQGSLDTQYF. The CDR3 DNA is TGTGCCAGCAGCCGACAGGGAAGTCTCGATACGCAGTATTTT.